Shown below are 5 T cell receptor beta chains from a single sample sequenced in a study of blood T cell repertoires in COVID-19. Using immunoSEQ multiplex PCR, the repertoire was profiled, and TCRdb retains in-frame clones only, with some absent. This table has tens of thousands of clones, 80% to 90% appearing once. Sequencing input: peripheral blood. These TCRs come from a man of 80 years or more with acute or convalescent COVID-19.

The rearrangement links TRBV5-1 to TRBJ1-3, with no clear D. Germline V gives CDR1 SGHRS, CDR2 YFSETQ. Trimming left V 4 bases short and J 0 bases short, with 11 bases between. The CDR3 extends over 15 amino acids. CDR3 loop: CASSETGYSGNTIYF. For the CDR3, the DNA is TGCGCCAGCAGCGAAACGGGGTACTCTGGAAACACCATATATTTT.

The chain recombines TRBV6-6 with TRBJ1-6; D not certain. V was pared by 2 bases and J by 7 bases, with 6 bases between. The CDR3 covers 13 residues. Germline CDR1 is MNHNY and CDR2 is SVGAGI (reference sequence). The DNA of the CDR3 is TGTGCCAGCAGTTACATAGAGAATTCACCCCTCCACTTT. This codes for CASSYIENSPLHF.

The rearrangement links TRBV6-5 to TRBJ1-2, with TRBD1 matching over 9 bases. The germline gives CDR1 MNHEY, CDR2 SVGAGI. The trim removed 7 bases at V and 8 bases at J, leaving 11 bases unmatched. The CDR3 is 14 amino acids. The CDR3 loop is CASTLDRGTYGYTF. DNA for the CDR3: TGTGCCAGCACTCTTGACAGGGGGACGTACGGCTACACCTTC.

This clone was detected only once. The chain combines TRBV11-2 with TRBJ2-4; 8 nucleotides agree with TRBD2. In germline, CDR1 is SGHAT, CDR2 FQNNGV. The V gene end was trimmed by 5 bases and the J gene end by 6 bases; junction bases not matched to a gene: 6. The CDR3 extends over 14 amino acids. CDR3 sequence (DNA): TGTGCCAGCAGCCCCGGGCTAGCGGGAAACATTCAGTACTTC. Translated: CASSPGLAGNIQYF.

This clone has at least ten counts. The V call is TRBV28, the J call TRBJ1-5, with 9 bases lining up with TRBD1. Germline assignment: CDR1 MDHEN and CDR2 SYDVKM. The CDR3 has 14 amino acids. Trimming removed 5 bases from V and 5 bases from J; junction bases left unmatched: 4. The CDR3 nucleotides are TGTGCCAGCAGTCCAGGGACAGGGCATCAGCCCCAGCATTTT. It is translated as CASSPGTGHQPQHF.